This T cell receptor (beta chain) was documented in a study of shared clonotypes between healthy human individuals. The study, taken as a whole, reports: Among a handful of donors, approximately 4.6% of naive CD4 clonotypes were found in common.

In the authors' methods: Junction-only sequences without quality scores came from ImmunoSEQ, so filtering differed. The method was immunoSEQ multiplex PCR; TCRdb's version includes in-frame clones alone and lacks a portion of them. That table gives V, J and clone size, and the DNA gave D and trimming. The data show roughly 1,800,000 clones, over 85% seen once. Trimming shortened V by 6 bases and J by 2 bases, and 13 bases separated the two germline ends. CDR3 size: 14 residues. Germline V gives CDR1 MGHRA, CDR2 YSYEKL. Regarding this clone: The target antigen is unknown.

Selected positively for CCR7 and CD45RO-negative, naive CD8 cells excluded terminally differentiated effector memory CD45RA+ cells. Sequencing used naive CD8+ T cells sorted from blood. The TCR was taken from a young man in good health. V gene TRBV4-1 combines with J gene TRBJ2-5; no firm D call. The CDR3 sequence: CASSQTTSQETQYF. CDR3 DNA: TGCGCCAGCAGTCAAACGACATCGCAAGAGACCCAGTACTTC.